This entry lists 5 T cell receptor beta chains sequenced from one sample in a study of regulatory T cells in long-lasting Graves disease. Researchers made TCR beta libraries by using iRepertoire HTBI primers and running Arm-PCR on CDR3 regions. Using its own MiXCR run on the multiplex PCR reads, TCRdb lists one record per CDR3 protein. Here the sample spans almost 350,000 distinct CDR3 sequences, around 19% being singletons. Time point denoted: persistent/refractory GD, antithyroid drugs over 5 years with positive TRAb. The authors made the TCR library using RNA they extracted from PBMCs. This material consisted of peripheral blood mononuclear cells (PBMCs), taken when the disease was refractory, from a patient treated with antithyroid drugs. The receptors come from a female donor with Graves disease.

This clonotype has a single count. A much larger clonotype is one base distant, so this may be a read error. The V call is TRBV3-1, the J call TRBJ1-1; no firm D call. CDR3 length: 11 residues. From germline, CDR1 is LGHDT and CDR2 YNNKEL (reference sequence). DNA of the CDR3: TGTGCCAGCAGCCAGTACACTGGAGCTTTCTTT. This encodes CASSQYTGAFF.

This rearrangement joins TRBV12-3 or TRBV12-4 to TRBJ2-7, with 11 bases fitting TRBD2. The V gene end was trimmed by 5 bases and the J gene end by 3 bases; junction bases not matched to a gene: 6. The CDR3 consists of 15 residues. The CDR3, as DNA: TGTGCCAGCAGTAACCGGACTAGCGGGTACTACGAGCAGTACTTC. Translated, it gives CASSNRTSGYYEQYF.

With regard to this clonotype: This may stem from a read error, because a much larger clone lies one nucleotide away. This sequence joins TRBV7-2 and TRBJ1-3, with 7 bases lining up with TRBD1. CDR1 SGHTA and CDR2 FQGNSA come from the germline V gene. The CDR3 runs 14 residues. The trim removed 5 bases at V and 2 bases at J, leaving 3 bases unmatched. Here the CDR3 DNA reads TGTGCCAGCAGCGTAACAGGGGCTGGAAACACCATATATTTT. This encodes CASSVTGAGNTIYF.

This clonotype was counted between two and nine times. The V and J genes are TRBV24-1 and TRBJ1-2; weak D call: TRBD1 (5 bases). The CDR3 consists of 14 residues. The ends were cut back, 2 bases at V and 8 bases at J, with 14 bases in the middle. Germline V gives CDR1 KGHDR, CDR2 SFDVKD. The CDR3 here is CATSDSGRGIGYTF. The CDR3 DNA reads TGTGCCACCAGTGATTCGGGCCGGGGGATAGGCTACACCTTC.

The chain employs TRBV12-3 or TRBV12-4 and TRBJ2-7, with 7 bases matching TRBD1. With V trimmed by 3 bases and J by 2 bases, 4 bases remained unmatched. This CDR3 comprises 14 residues. CDR3 nucleotide sequence: TGTGCCAGCAGTTTGAGGGGGCCCCCCTACGAGCAGTACTTC. Amino acid sequence: CASSLRGPPYEQYF.